These 9 T cell receptor beta chains originate from one sample sequenced in a study of blood T cells in healthy people across ages. Combining a sample-barcoded 5' primer with a J-beta primer mix, a second PCR ran for roughly 6 to 12 cycles. TCRdb independently ran MiXCR on the 5' RACE reads; one entry per CDR3 protein. The repertoire holds around 1.5 million distinct CDR3 sequences, with about 32% as singletons. The sample was blood. These receptors all come from a woman aged 25 to 39 in good health.

The chain employs TRBV6-1 and TRBJ2-6; no clear D. V was shortened by 5 bases and J by 0 bases, with 5 bases between the two germline ends. The CDR3 has 14 residues. Germline loops: CDR1 MNHNS, CDR2 SASEGT. The CDR3 nucleotides are TGTGCCAGCAGTCGTATCTCTGGGGCCAACGTCCTGACTTTC. The encoded protein is CASSRISGANVLTF.

This clonotype was seen only a few times. V usage is TRBV7-9 and J usage is TRBJ1-5, with D hard to call. The CDR3 consists of 13 residues. V shed 1 base and J shed 9 bases, with 10 bases lying between them. CDR1 is SEHNR, CDR2 FQNEAQ, per germline (reference sequence). As DNA, the CDR3 is TGTGCCAGCAGCTTAGACGGTCCCGGGCCCCAGCATTTT. Translation: CASSLDGPGPQHF.

This clonotype was seen many times. The chain is built from TRBV29-1 and TRBJ2-3; 7 nucleotides align to TRBD1. The CDR3 consists of 16 residues. Per germline, CDR1 SQVTM and CDR2 ANQGSEA. V gave up 4 bases and J gave up 2 bases; unmatched junction bases: 12. The CDR3 spells CSVVRAGGTNTDTQYF. The CDR3 DNA reads TGCAGCGTTGTTAGGGCAGGGGGAACTAACACAGATACGCAGTATTTT.

The chain uses TRBV4-1 and TRBJ2-7, with TRBD1 matching over 9 bases. Unmatched junction bases numbered 8, after V lost 3 bases and J lost 2 bases. The CDR3 runs 16 residues. Per germline, CDR1 MGHRA and CDR2 YSYEKL. The CDR3 protein is CASSHGGTGKTYEQYF. CDR3 sequence (DNA): TGCGCCAGCAGCCATGGAGGGACAGGGAAAACCTACGAGCAGTACTTC.

CDR3 sequence reads: CASSLTRGGGRTEAFF. Written as DNA, the CDR3 is TGTGCCAGCAGTTTAACCCGCGGGGGAGGGCGCACTGAAGCTTTCTTT. The chain couples TRBV28 to TRBJ1-1; D perhaps matches TRBD1 (5 bases). Trimming removed 2 bases at V and 4 bases at J, with 17 bases between. CDR3 length: 16 residues. Germline assignment: CDR1 MDHEN and CDR2 SYDVKM.

The genes are TRBV3-1 and TRBJ1-2; the D gene is possibly TRBD1 (6 bases). V lost 5 bases, J lost 6 bases, and 16 bases lay in between. Germline V gives CDR1 LGHDT, CDR2 YNNKEL (reference sequence). This CDR3 is built from 14 residues. CDR3 residues: CASSFLPGADGYTF. Here the CDR3 DNA reads TGTGCCAGCAGCTTTTTGCCGGGGGCCGATGGCTACACCTTC.

The chain has TRBV11-2 and TRBJ2-3, with 9 bases fitting TRBD2. Germline V gene sequence: CDR1 SGHAT, CDR2 FQNNGV. J lost 9 bases, V lost 4 bases, and 8 bases had no gene match. The length of the CDR3 is 14 residues. This CDR3 is CASSSFGLAKTQYF. The CDR3 DNA is TGTGCCAGCAGCTCCTTCGGACTAGCGAAGACGCAGTATTTT.

Points on this clonotype: One base away lies a much larger clone, so this may be a sequencing read error. This chain uses TRBV12-3 or TRBV12-4 with TRBJ2-7; TRBD2 matches 8 bases. This CDR3 has 15 residues. In DNA, the CDR3 is TGTGCCAGCAGCCTGACTAGCGACCTCTCCTACGTGCAGTACTTC. It specifies CASSLTSDLSYVQYF.

Note on this clonotype: Just one base apart from a much larger clone, this may be a read error. This chain joins TRBV4-1 and TRBJ2-1; D might be TRBD1 (7 bases). The length of the CDR3 is 14 residues. Germline V gene data show CDR1 as MGHRA and CDR2 as YSYEKL. V was trimmed by 4 bases and J by 9 bases, leaving 16 bases between them. For the CDR3, the DNA is TGCGCCAGCAGCCGGGGGGCAGGGGGAGGTGAGCAGTTCTTC. Protein: CASSRGAGGGEQFF.